This TCR beta chain stems from a study of control samples from healthy donors and cancer patients. The V end lost 5 bases, the J end lost 5 bases, and 17 bases lay between the germline ends. CDR3 length: 15 amino acids. Germline CDR1 reads SGHKS; CDR2 reads YYEKEE (reference sequence). Repertoires were generated with immunoSEQ multiplex PCR, while TCRdb's copy carries only in-frame clones and drops some. The sample has some 39,000 clones; around 83% are singletons. What was sequenced was PBMCs. The sequence came from a woman aged 60-75 years with lung cancer. The chain has TRBV5-5 and TRBJ1-5; maybe TRBD1 (5 bases). CDR3 nucleotides: TGTGCCAGCAGAATGGGCAGGGTGGGAGATCAGCCCCAGCATTTT. It yields the protein CASRMGRVGDQPQHF.